The subject of this entry is one T cell receptor beta chain. Its antigen is currently unknown. Germline trimming cut 1 base from V and 2 bases from J; bases unmatched to any gene: 4. Germline CDR1 and CDR2: SGHAT and FQNNGV. This CDR3 contains 15 residues. TCRdb's copy holds only in-frame clones and misses some; the assay was immunoSEQ multiplex PCR. The sample lists about 2.3 million clones; over 90% were seen once. This entry belongs to a study of shared clonotypes between healthy human individuals. Findings and limits, study-wide: Clonotype sharing among donors likely depends on sequencing depth. What naive subsets generally showed was a larger estimated richness than memory subsets showed.

The donor population consisted of healthy HIV-negative adults with no recent acute infections or vaccinations. Sequenced sample: naive CD4+ T cells from PBMCs. This sample's subset: CD45RA+ positively selected. V and J are TRBV11-2 and TRBJ1-2; 7 positions agree with TRBD1. The receptor's source is a man in his late teens or twenties in good health. Some clones in this sample may be carry-over from other donors' samples. Here the CDR3 DNA reads TGTGCCAGCAGCTTAGGGGAACAGGGGAACTATGGCTACACCTTC. It is translated as CASSLGEQGNYGYTF.